One sample yielded the 27 T cell receptor beta chains listed below, sequenced in a study of T cells in Graves' hyperthyroidism and ophthalmopathy. TCR beta CDR3 region amplification was performed from RNA transcripts. The HTBI primer set was used in a first-round RT-PCR of the TCR CDR3. MiXCR, applied by TCRdb to the multiplex PCR reads, yields one record per CDR3 protein. The sample gives roughly 500,000 distinct CDR3 sequences, approximately 15% of which show up once; 5% to 7% is in the top ten. Input material: blood. These receptors all come from a woman aged 25 to 39 with Graves' hyperthyroidism that later progressed to Graves' ophthalmopathy.

Only a few counts were recorded for this clonotype. A much larger clone is a single base away; this may be a read error. The V and J genes are TRBV28 and TRBJ2-7, with a tentative D call TRBD1 (5 bases). There are 14 residues in the CDR3. Germline-derived CDR1 and CDR2 are MDHEN and SYDVKM. The ends were cut back, 3 bases at V and 2 bases at J, with 11 bases in the middle. The CDR3 nucleotides are TGTGCCAGCAGTTTCAAGGGGCTGCCCTACGAGCAGTACTTC. Amino acids: CASSFKGLPYEQYF. The entire variable domain, with the rest obtained from reference TRBV28 and TRBJ2-7, is as follows: DVKVTQSSRYLVKRTGEKVFLECVQDMDHENMFWYRQDPGLGLRLIYFSYDVKMKEKGDIPEGYSVSREKKERFSLILESASTNQTSMYLCASSFKGLPYEQYFGPGTRLTVT.

This clonotype was detected many times. The rearrangement joins TRBV7-2 to TRBJ2-1; possibly TRBD2 for D (6 bases). Germline V CDR1 and CDR2: SGHTA, FQGNSA. The CDR3 runs 15 residues. Trimming stripped 3 bases from V and 7 bases from J, with 16 bases between. The CDR3 coding sequence is TGTGCCAGCAGCTTTGAGGGACTTGCGATTAATGAGCAGTTCTTC. Its protein product is CASSFEGLAINEQFF.

In its sample, this clonotype was seen many times. In DNA, the CDR3 is TGTGCCAGCAGTTTTGTGGGAGAGCAGCCCCAGCATTTT. Residues: CASSFVGEQPQHF. The chain joins TRBV27 to TRBJ1-5; D gene ambiguous. This CDR3 region has 13 residues. The V end was cut by 3 bases, the J end by 7 bases, with 10 bases between. Germline loops: CDR1 MNHEY, CDR2 SMNVEV (reference sequence).

This clonotype occurred many times. The V gene is TRBV13, the J gene TRBJ2-3, with 12 bases lining up with TRBD2. J was trimmed by 4 bases and V by 4 bases; bases with no gene match: 12. The length of the CDR3 is 18 residues. Germline assignment: CDR1 PRHDT and CDR2 FYEKMQ (reference sequence). CDR3 protein: CASSSLGLAGPSPDTQYF. CDR3 nucleotides: TGTGCCAGCAGCTCCCTTGGACTAGCGGGGCCTTCCCCAGATACGCAGTATTTT.

Many counts were recorded for this clonotype. The genes are TRBV4-1 and TRBJ2-5; D is possibly TRBD2 (6 bases). Looked up from germline, CDR1 is MGHRA and CDR2 is YSYEKL. The CDR3 totals 14 residues. V was cut by 4 bases and J by 4 bases, with 13 bases left in between. The CDR3 DNA is TGCGCCAGCAGCCCCCCCGGAGGGATAGAGACCCAGTACTTC. Translating it yields CASSPPGGIETQYF.

This clonotype was recorded at least ten times. The chain combines TRBV2 with TRBJ2-7; no clear D. The CDR3 loop spans 13 amino acids. CDR1 is SNHLY and CDR2 is FYNNEI in the germline V gene. V was pared by 4 bases and J by 2 bases, with 9 bases between. The CDR3 coding sequence is TGTGCCAGCAGTGGCGCCGGTGCCTACGAGCAGTACTTC. It is translated as CASSGAGAYEQYF.

This rearrangement joins TRBV12-3 or TRBV12-4 to TRBJ1-6; maybe TRBD1 (6 bases). V was pared by 6 bases and J by 10 bases, with 13 bases between. The CDR3 covers 13 residues. CDR3 sequence: CASRSTGVSPLHF. The CDR3 DNA follows: TGTGCCAGCAGATCGACAGGCGTATCACCCCTCCACTTT.

This clonotype was detected a few times. Given the absence of the conserved phenylalanine or tryptophan at the CDR3 end, a read error is likely. The J gene is TRBJ2-5, the V gene TRBV29-1; D is undetermined. Germline CDR1 is SQVTM and CDR2 is ANQGSEA. Trimming left V 8 bases short and J 0 bases short, with 13 bases between. The CDR3 contains 13 residues. In DNA form, the CDR3 reads TGCAGCTTTTTAAGGCAGTACCAAGAGACCCAGTACCTC. Translation: CSFLRQYQETQYL.

The rearrangement uses TRBV7-2 and TRBJ2-2; 9 nucleotides line up with TRBD2. CDR1 is SGHTA, CDR2 FQGNSA, per germline. V trimming: 0 bases; J trimming: 6 bases; junction bases outside the gene matches: 2. This CDR3 has 15 amino acids. For the CDR3, the DNA is TGTGCCAGCAGCTTAGCTGCTAGCGGGGCCGGGGAGCTGTTTTTT. Translation gives CASSLAASGAGELFF.

This clonotype was found many times. This chain links TRBV2 with TRBJ1-1; 7 nucleotides line up with TRBD1. Germline V gene sequence: CDR1 SNHLY, CDR2 FYNNEI. This CDR3 spans 14 amino acids. Germline trimming cut 7 bases from V and 7 bases from J; bases unmatched to any gene: 12. The CDR3 DNA is TGTGCCAGCACATACTATGAGAGACAGGGTGAAGCTTTCTTT. Translating gives CASTYYERQGEAFF.

With regard to this clonotype: This could be a read error, since a much larger clone is one nucleotide away. DNA for the CDR3: TGTGCCAGCTTAAGGGGGGGGGCTAGCGGGAGCGGCGAGCAGTACTTC. Its protein product is CASLRGGASGSGEQYF. The gene calls are TRBV28 and TRBJ2-7, with TRBD2 identical over 10 bases. There are 16 residues in the CDR3. Germline V gene lookup returns CDR1 MDHEN and CDR2 SYDVKM. V dropped 8 bases and J dropped 6; count of bases not matched to a gene: 16.

This clonotype was seen more than once but under ten times. The CDR3 DNA follows: TGTGCCAGCAGCGGAGGGGGGACAAATGAAGCTTTCTTT. Translation: CASSGGGTNEAFF. The chain couples TRBV9 to TRBJ1-1, with D possibly TRBD1 on 6 matching bases. The CDR3 consists of 13 residues. Germline CDR1 reads SGDLS; CDR2 reads YYNGEE. The V gene lost 3 bases and the J gene lost 7 bases, with 13 bases spanning the gap.

A remark on this clonotype: A much larger clone is a single base away; this may be a read error. J is TRBJ1-2 and V is TRBV29-1; D may be TRBD1 (6 bases). The CDR3 is made up of 14 amino acids. V dropped 0 bases and J dropped 4 bases, with 12 bases sitting between them. Looked up from germline, CDR1 is SQVTM and CDR2 is ANQGSEA. The CDR3 loop reads CSVEEGGSSYGYTF. CDR3 coding DNA: TGCAGCGTTGAAGAAGGGGGTTCGAGCTATGGCTACACCTTC. Filled out from reference TRBV29-1 and TRBJ1-2, the complete variable domain reads SAVISQKPSRDICQRGTSLTIQCQVDSQVTMMFWYRQQPGQSLTLIATANQGSEATYESGFVIDKFPISRPNLTFSTLTVSNMSPEDSSIYLCSVEEGGSSYGYTFGSGTRLTVV.

This clonotype has just a few counts. The genes are TRBV30 and TRBJ1-3; TRBD1 is a possible D gene (5 bases). With 1 base removed from V and 1 base from J, the gap between germline ends came to 11 bases. Germline V gene data show CDR1 as GTSNPN and CDR2 as SVGIG (reference sequence). The CDR3 is 15 residues long. CDR3 nucleotides: TGTGCCTGGAGTGCCGACAGTTTTTCTGGAAACACCATATATTTT. Amino acids: CAWSADSFSGNTIYF.

The rearrangement uses TRBV25-1 and TRBJ2-5; possible D gene TRBD2, 6 bases. Germline CDR1 is MGHDK and CDR2 is SYGVNS. Trimming took 8 bases from V and 5 from J, leaving 18 bases between them. CDR3 length: 14 amino acids. CDR3 amino acids: CASAPGTPAETQYF. The CDR3, as DNA: TGTGCCAGCGCCCCTGGGACTCCGGCGGAGACCCAGTACTTC.

This clonotype was found many times. The rearrangement links TRBV11-2 to TRBJ2-3; TRBD1 aligns across 10 bases. The germline CDR1 and CDR2 sequences are SGHAT and FQNNGV. The length of the CDR3 is 16 residues. V gave up 5 bases and J gave up 0 bases; unmatched junction bases: 5. The CDR3 DNA is TGTGCCAGCAGCCCTCCGGGACAGGGGAGCACAGATACGCAGTATTTT. This gives the protein CASSPPGQGSTDTQYF. Using reference TRBV11-2 and TRBJ2-3 for the parts outside the CDR3, the full variable domain is EAGVAQSPRYKIIEKRQSVAFWCNPISGHATLYWYQQILGQGPKLLIQFQNNGVVDDSQLPKDRFSAERLKGVDSTLKIQPAKLEDSAVYLCASSPPGQGSTDTQYFGPGTRLTVL.

This clonotype was observed a few times. This may be a read error: a much more frequent sequence differs by one nucleotide. V gene TRBV12-3 or TRBV12-4 combines with J gene TRBJ2-7, with 10 bases identical to TRBD2. V was clipped by 6 bases and J by 9 bases; unmatched bases: 14. This CDR3 is 15 amino acids long. The CDR3, as DNA: TGTGCCAGCAGGCCGATTTCCCTAGCGGGAGTTCGGCAGTACTTC. Translating it yields CASRPISLAGVRQYF.

This chain joins TRBV5-1 and TRBJ2-6; D not certain. V dropped 3 bases and J dropped 0 bases, with 7 bases sitting between them. Germline V gene sequence: CDR1 SGHRS, CDR2 YFSETQ. The CDR3 has 15 amino acids. The chain's CDR3 is CASSSVFSGANVLTF. CDR3 DNA sequence: TGCGCCAGCAGCTCCGTTTTCTCTGGGGCCAACGTCCTGACTTTC. The full variable domain, its missing parts supplied by reference TRBV5-1 and TRBJ2-6, is KAGVTQTPRYLIKTRGQQVTLSCSPISGHRSVSWYQQTPGQGLQFLFEYFSETQRNKGNFPGRFSGRQFSNSRSEMNVSTLELGDSALYLCASSSVFSGANVLTFGAGSRLTVL.

This clonotype was found many times. The V gene is TRBV28, the J gene TRBJ2-7; D unclear. V lost 2 bases and J lost 4, with 15 bases in between. The germline CDR1 and CDR2 sequences are MDHEN and SYDVKM. The CDR3 extends over 15 amino acids. For the CDR3, the DNA is TGTGCCAGCAGTTTAGGGGTTTATAAGTATTACGAGCAGTACTTC. It translates to CASSLGVYKYYEQYF.

This clonotype was seen many times. The V and J genes are TRBV2 and TRBJ1-1, with TRBD1 matching over 8 bases. J gave up 8 bases and V 2 bases, and 7 bases lay outside the gene matches. CDR1 and CDR2 (germline): SNHLY, FYNNEI. This CDR3 region has 14 residues. CDR3 region: CASSESRTGKEAFF. CDR3 in DNA: TGTGCCAGCAGTGAATCGCGGACAGGGAAAGAAGCTTTCTTT.

The V call is TRBV9, the J call TRBJ2-1; maybe TRBD1 (8 bases). V gave up 3 bases and J gave up 6 bases, with 16 bases separating them. Germline V CDR1 and CDR2: SGDLS, YYNGEE. This CDR3 has 15 residues. CDR3 DNA sequence: TGTGCCAGCAGCGCGACGACAGGGGAGGGCAATGAGCAGTTCTTC. It specifies CASSATTGEGNEQFF. Looking up the rest from reference TRBV9 and TRBJ2-1 gives the full variable domain: DSGVTQTPKHLITATGQRVTLRCSPRSGDLSVYWYQQSLDQGLQFLIQYYNGEERAKGNILERFSAQQFPDLHSELNLSSLELGDSALYFCASSATTGEGNEQFFGPGTRLTVL.

This clonotype was recorded a few times. J is TRBJ2-1 and V is TRBV19; 8 bases are a match to TRBD2. The CDR3 loop spans 14 amino acids. The trim removed 3 bases at V and 9 bases at J, leaving 7 bases unmatched. The V gene's germline CDR1 is LNHDA and CDR2 SQIVND (reference sequence). The CDR3 sequence is CASSIPGLASEQFF. CDR3 bases: TGTGCCAGTAGTATTCCCGGACTAGCATCTGAGCAGTTCTTC.

The chain joins TRBV25-1 to TRBJ2-1; 11 positions match TRBD2. Losses at the gene ends were 8 bases for V and 4 bases for J; bases not matched to a gene: 7. Germline V CDR1 and CDR2: MGHDK, SYGVNS. CDR3 length: 15 residues. CDR3 DNA: TGTGCCAGCCCTCAAACTAGCGGGAGTTACAATGAGCAGTTCTTC. Translating it yields CASPQTSGSYNEQFF.

This clonotype was found many times. V and J are TRBV20-1 and TRBJ2-1, with D tentatively TRBD1 (5 bases). Germline CDR1 and CDR2: DFQATT and SNEGSKA (reference sequence). The germline V and J ends were trimmed by 6 bases and 12 bases, with 18 bases remaining between them. This CDR3 region has 12 residues. In nucleotides, the CDR3 is TGCAGTGCCCTGCTGGGCCCGCAGGGGCAGTTCTTC. This translates into CSALLGPQGQFF.

This clonotype was seen at least ten times. V usage is TRBV18 and J usage is TRBJ2-3; unclear D gene. The V gene's germline CDR1 is KGHSH and CDR2 LQKENI. This CDR3 is built from 16 residues. Trimming stripped 0 bases from V and 3 bases from J, with 13 bases between. The CDR3 region has the DNA TGTGCCAGCTCACCACCCCCGCTCCTCGGGACAGATACGCAGTATTTT. Protein: CASSPPPLLGTDTQYF.

This clonotype was counted many times. The J gene is TRBJ1-5, the V gene TRBV19; D gene uncertain. Germline CDR1 is LNHDA and CDR2 is SQIVND (reference sequence). Trimming took off 5 bases at V and 4 bases at J, with 18 bases between the two ends. The CDR3 loop spans 16 amino acids. CDR3 amino acids: CASSRPPTESNQPQHF. The CDR3 DNA reads TGTGCCAGTAGTCGACCGCCGACGGAATCAAATCAGCCCCAGCATTTT.

The chain combines TRBV6-6 with TRBJ1-5; D ambiguous. With 2 bases removed from V and 0 bases from J, the gap between germline ends came to 8 bases. From germline, CDR1 is MNHNY and CDR2 SVGAGI (reference sequence). CDR3 length: 15 amino acids. The CDR3 DNA follows: TGTGCCAGCAGTTACGGAGGGAATAGCAATCAGCCCCAGCATTTT. Residues: CASSYGGNSNQPQHF.